This T cell receptor (beta chain) was observed in a study of T cell changes during pregnancy in multiple sclerosis. Profiling relied on immunoSEQ multiplex PCR, and the TCRdb table lists in-frame clones only, not all of them. The data hold about 77,000 clones, with 93% observed a single time. CDR1 is SGHDT and CDR2 is YYEEEE in the germline V gene. CDR3 length: 13 residues. J gave up 7 bases and V 2 bases, and 2 bases lay outside the gene matches. The TCR comes from a female donor in good health, enrolled as a control in a pregnancy study. This rearrangement joins TRBV5-6 to TRBJ1-1; 10 positions match TRBD1. Material: peripheral blood, obtained after pregnancy. The CDR3 bases are TGTGCCAGCAGCTTAGGACAGGGGGATGAAGCTTTCTTT. Residues: CASSLGQGDEAFF.